This T cell receptor (beta chain) stems from a study of shared clonotypes between healthy human individuals. CDR1 WNHNN and CDR2 SYGVQD come from the germline V gene (reference sequence). The length of the CDR3 is 16 residues. V was clipped by 0 bases and J by 2 bases; unmatched bases: 2. Naive CD8 cells comprised CD45RO-negative, CCR7-positively selected cells, excluding terminally differentiated effector memory CD45RA+ cells. The method was immunoSEQ multiplex PCR; TCRdb's version includes in-frame clones alone and lacks a portion of them. Among roughly 2 million clones, roughly 95% were seen once, and the ten largest hold 0.85% to 1.3%.

Material for sequencing was naive CD8+ T cells sorted from blood. The chain links TRBV10-1 to TRBJ2-1, with 9 bases identical to TRBD2. The TCR sequence derives from a man in his late teens or twenties in good health. Here the CDR3 reads CASSESRGGAYNEQFF. As DNA, the CDR3 is TGCGCCAGCAGTGAGTCGCGCGGGGGGGCCTACAATGAGCAGTTCTTC.